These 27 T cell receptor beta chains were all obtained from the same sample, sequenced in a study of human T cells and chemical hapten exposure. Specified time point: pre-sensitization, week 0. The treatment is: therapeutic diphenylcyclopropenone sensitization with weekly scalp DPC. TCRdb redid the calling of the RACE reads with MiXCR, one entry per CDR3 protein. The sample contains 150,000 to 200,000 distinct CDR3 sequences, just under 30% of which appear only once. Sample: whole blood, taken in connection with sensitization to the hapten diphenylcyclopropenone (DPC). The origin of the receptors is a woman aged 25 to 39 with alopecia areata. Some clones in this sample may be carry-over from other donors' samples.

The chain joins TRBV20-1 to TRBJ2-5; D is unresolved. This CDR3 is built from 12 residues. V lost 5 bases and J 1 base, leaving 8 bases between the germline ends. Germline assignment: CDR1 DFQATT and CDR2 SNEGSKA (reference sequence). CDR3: CSAVTRQETQYF. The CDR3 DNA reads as TGCAGTGCTGTTACCCGCCAAGAGACCCAGTACTTC.

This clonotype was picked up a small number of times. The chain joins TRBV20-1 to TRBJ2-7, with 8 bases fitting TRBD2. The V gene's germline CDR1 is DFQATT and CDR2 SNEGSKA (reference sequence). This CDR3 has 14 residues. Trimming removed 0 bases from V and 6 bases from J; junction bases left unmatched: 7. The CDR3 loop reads CSARESGSFSEQYF. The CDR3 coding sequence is TGCAGTGCTAGAGAAAGCGGGAGTTTCTCCGAGCAGTACTTC.

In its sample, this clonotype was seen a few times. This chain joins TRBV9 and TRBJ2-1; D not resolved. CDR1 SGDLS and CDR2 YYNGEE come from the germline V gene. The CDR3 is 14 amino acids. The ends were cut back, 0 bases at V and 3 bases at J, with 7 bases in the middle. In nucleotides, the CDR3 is TGTGCCAGCAGCGTAGGGGGAATCTACAATGAGCAGTTCTTC. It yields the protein CASSVGGIYNEQFF.

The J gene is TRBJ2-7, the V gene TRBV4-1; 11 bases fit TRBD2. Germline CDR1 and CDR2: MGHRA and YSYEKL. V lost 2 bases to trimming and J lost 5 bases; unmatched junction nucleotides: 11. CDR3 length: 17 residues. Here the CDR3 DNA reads TGCGCCAGCAGCCAACATAGCGGGAGGGCCTTAGGGGACGAGCAGTACTTC. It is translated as CASSQHSGRALGDEQYF.

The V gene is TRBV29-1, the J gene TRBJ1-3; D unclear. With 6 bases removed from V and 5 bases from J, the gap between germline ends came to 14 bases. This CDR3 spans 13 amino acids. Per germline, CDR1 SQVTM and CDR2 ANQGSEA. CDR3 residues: CSVLTENRNTIYF. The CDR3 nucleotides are TGCAGCGTCCTAACAGAGAATAGAAACACCATATATTTT.

This CDR3 reads CASSVVIRDRESVETQYF. The CDR3 bases are TGTGCCAGCAGCGTAGTTATCCGGGACAGGGAGTCCGTGGAGACCCAGTACTTC. This chain connects TRBV9 to TRBJ2-5; 9 bases are a match to TRBD1. There are 18 residues in the CDR3. Germline CDR1 and CDR2: SGDLS and YYNGEE. After removal of 0 bases from V and 5 bases from J, the junction contained 14 bases not matched to a gene.

Here the CDR3 reads CSVDVLGSQETQYF. CDR3 DNA: TGCAGCGTTGATGTTTTGGGGTCCCAAGAGACCCAGTACTTC. The V and J genes are TRBV29-1 and TRBJ2-5; D uncertain. V shed 3 bases and J shed 1 base, with 12 bases lying between them. Germline loops: CDR1 SQVTM, CDR2 ANQGSEA. The CDR3 runs 14 residues.

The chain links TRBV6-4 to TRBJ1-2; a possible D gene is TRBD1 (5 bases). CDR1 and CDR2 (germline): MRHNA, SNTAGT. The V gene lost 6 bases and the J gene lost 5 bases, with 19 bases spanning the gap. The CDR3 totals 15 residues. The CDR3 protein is CASSATGTSTYGYTF. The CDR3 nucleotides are TGTGCCAGCAGCGCCACCGGGACCAGCACGTATGGCTACACCTTC.

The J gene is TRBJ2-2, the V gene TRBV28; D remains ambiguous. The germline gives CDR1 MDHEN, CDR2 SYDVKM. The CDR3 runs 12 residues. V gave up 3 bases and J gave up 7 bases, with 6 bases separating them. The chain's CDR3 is CASSFGIGELFF. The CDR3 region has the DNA TGTGCCAGCAGTTTTGGGATCGGGGAGCTGTTTTTT.

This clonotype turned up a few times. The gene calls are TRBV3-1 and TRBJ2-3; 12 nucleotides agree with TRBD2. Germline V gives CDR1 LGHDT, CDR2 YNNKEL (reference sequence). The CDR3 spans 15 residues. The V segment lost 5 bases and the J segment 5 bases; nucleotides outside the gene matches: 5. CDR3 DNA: TGTGCCAGCAGCTCTAGCGGGAGGGGGCGAGATACGCAGTATTTT. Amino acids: CASSSSGRGRDTQYF.

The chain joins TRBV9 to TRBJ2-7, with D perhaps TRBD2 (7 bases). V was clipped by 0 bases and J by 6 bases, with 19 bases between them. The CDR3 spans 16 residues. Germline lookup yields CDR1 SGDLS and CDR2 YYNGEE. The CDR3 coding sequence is TGTGCCAGCAGCGTAGCCCTCGGGGGGCAAATCGGCGAGCAGTACTTC. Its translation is CASSVALGGQIGEQYF.

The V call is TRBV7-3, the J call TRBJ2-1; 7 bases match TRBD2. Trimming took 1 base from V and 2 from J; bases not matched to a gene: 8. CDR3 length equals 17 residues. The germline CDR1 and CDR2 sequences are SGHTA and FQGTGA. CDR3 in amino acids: CASSLRTGSGAYNEQFF. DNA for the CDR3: TGTGCCAGCAGCTTAAGGACGGGGAGCGGGGCCTACAATGAGCAGTTCTTC.

Here the CDR3 reads CSVEDPGHGYTF. CDR3 DNA: TGCAGCGTTGAAGATCCCGGTCATGGCTACACCTTC. The chain uses TRBV29-1 and TRBJ1-2; D unresolved. The length of the CDR3 is 12 residues. Trimming left V 0 bases short and J 6 bases short, with 8 bases between. Germline loops: CDR1 SQVTM, CDR2 ANQGSEA.

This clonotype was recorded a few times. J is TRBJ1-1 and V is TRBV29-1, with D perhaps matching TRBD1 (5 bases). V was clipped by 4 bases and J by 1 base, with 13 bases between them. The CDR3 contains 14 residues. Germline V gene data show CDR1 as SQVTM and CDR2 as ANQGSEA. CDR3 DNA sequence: TGCAGCGTTGGAACGGGACCCCCGAACACTGAAGCTTTCTTT. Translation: CSVGTGPPNTEAFF.

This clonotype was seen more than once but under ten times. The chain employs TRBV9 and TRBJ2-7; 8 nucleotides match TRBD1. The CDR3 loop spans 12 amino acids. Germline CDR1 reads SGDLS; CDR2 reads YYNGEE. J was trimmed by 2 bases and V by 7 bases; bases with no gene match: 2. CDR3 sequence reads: CASGTGAYEQYF. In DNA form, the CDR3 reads TGTGCCAGCGGGACAGGCGCCTACGAGCAGTACTTC.

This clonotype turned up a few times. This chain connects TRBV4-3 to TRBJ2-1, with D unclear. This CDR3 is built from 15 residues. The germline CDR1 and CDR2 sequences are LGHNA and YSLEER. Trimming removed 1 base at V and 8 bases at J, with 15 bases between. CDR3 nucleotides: TGCGCCAGCAGCCAAGTCTCTAATCGTGGCGATGAGCAGTTCTTC. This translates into CASSQVSNRGDEQFF.

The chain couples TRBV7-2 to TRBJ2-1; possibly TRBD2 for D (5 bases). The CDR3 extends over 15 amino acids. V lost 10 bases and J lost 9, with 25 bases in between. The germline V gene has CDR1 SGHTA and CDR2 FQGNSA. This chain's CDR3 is CATQPSYTRDAEQFF. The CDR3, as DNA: TGTGCCACCCAGCCCTCCTACACTAGGGATGCTGAGCAGTTCTTC.

In DNA, the CDR3 is TGTGCCAGCACCTGGAAAGTGGGGACTGAAGCTTTCTTT. The encoded protein is CASTWKVGTEAFF. The chain uses TRBV6-5 and TRBJ1-1; D remains unclear. CDR1 is MNHEY and CDR2 is SVGAGI in the germline V gene. The CDR3 is 13 residues long. Trimming shortened V by 7 bases and J by 5 bases, and 14 bases separated the two germline ends.

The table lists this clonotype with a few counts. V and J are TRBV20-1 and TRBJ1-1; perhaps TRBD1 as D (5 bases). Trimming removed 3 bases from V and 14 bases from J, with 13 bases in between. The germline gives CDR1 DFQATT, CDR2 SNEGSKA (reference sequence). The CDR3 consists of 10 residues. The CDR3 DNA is TGCAGTGCTAGGGCCCTCAGGGTGTTCTTT. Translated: CSARALRVFF.

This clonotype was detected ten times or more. DNA for the CDR3: TGTGCCAGCAGCTTAGCAGGAGATCAGCCCCAGCATTTT. This translates into CASSLAGDQPQHF. The rearrangement uses TRBV7-2 and TRBJ1-5, with D hard to call. V was trimmed by 0 bases and J by 5 bases, leaving 5 bases between them. The germline gives CDR1 SGHTA, CDR2 FQGNSA. The CDR3 is 13 amino acids.

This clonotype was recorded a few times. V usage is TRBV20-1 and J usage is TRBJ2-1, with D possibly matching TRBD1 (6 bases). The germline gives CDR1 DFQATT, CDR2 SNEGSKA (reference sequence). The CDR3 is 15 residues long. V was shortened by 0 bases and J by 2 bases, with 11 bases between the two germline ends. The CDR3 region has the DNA TGCAGTGCTAGAGATTACAGGGCGGCCTACAATGAGCAGTTCTTC. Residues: CSARDYRAAYNEQFF.

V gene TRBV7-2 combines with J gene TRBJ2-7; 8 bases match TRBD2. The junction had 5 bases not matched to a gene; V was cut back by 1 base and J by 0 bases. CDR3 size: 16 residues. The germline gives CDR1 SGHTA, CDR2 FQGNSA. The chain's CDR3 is CASSLVGGGSSYEQYF. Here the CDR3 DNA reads TGTGCCAGCAGCTTAGTCGGCGGGGGGAGCTCCTACGAGCAGTACTTC. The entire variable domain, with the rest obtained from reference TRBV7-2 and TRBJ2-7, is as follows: GAGVSQSPSNKVTEKGKDVELRCDPISGHTALYWYRQSLGQGLEFLIYFQGNSAPDKSGLPSDRFSAERTGGSVSTLTIQRTQQEDSAVYLCASSLVGGGSSYEQYFGPGTRLTVT.

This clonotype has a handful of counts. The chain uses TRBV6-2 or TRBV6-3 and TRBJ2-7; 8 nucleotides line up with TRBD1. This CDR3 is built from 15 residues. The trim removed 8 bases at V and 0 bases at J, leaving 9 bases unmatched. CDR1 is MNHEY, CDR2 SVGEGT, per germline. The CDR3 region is CASGRTGYPSYEQYF. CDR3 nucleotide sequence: TGTGCCAGCGGGAGGACAGGGTACCCCTCCTACGAGCAGTACTTC.

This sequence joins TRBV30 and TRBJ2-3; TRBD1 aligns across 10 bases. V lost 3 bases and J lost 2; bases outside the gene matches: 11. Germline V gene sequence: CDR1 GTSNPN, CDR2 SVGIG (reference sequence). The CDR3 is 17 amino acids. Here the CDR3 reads CAWRSGQGLTVTDTQYF. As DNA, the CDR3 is TGTGCCTGGAGATCGGGACAGGGGCTAACAGTCACAGATACGCAGTATTTT.

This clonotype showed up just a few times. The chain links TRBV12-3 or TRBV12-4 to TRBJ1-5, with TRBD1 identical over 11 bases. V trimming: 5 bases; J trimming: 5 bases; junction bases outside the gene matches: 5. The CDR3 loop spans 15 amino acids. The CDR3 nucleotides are TGTGCCAGCAGTAAGCAGGACAGGGGGCATCAGCCCCAGCATTTT. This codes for CASSKQDRGHQPQHF.

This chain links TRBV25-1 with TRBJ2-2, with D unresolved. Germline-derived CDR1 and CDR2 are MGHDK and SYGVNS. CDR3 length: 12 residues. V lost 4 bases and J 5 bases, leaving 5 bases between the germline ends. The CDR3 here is CASSAGTGELFF. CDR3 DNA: TGTGCCAGCAGTGCCGGGACCGGGGAGCTGTTTTTT.

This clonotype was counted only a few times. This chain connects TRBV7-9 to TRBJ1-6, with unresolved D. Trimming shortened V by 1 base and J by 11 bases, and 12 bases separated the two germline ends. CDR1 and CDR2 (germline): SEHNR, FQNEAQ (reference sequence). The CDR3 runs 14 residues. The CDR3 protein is CASSLDSLTAPLHF. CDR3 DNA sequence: TGTGCCAGCAGCTTAGACAGCCTGACGGCACCCCTCCACTTT.